This T cell receptor (beta chain) emerged from a study of T cell changes during pregnancy in multiple sclerosis. The protocol was immunoSEQ multiplex PCR, while the TCRdb copy is restricted to in-frame clones and leaves out a portion. The sample holds tens of thousands of clones; around 92% are singletons and the top ten take 2%. Trimming stripped 6 bases from V and 6 bases from J, with 9 bases between. CDR3 length equals 12 residues. The V gene's germline CDR1 is KGHSH and CDR2 LQKENI. The sequencing used peripheral blood, collected in the third trimester of pregnancy. The sequence was collected from a female donor in good health, enrolled as a control in a pregnancy study. V usage is TRBV18 and J usage is TRBJ2-1, with D tentatively TRBD1 (6 bases). The chain's CDR3 is CASSPTGNEQFF. CDR3 in DNA: TGTGCCAGCTCGCCGACAGGCAATGAGCAGTTCTTC.